These 3 T cell receptor beta chains originate from one sample sequenced in a study of graft-versus-host responses after intestinal transplantation. The table came from immunoSEQ multiplex PCR; TCRdb's copy has only in-frame clones and leaves some out. The table includes about 46,000 clones, 90% to 95% detected once. The sequencing here drew on PBMCs, taken around 790 days after a first intestinal transplant, on the day of a second. The receptor set was obtained from a human patient who received an intestinal transplant, so some T cells may come from the graft donor.

In its sample, this clone was seen once. This sequence joins TRBV4-1 and TRBJ1-2; tentatively, D is TRBD1 (5 bases). This CDR3 is 16 amino acids long. Germline V CDR1 and CDR2: MGHRA, YSYEKL. The V and J ends lost 0 bases and 4 bases respectively, with 15 bases between them. The CDR3 loop is CASSQDRPGHLYGYTF. DNA of the CDR3: TGCGCCAGCAGCCAAGATAGACCCGGACACCTCTATGGCTACACCTTC.

This sequence joins TRBV7-9 and TRBJ2-7; 8 bases map to TRBD2. With 1 base clipped from V and 2 bases from J, the junction kept 1 base outside the gene matches. In germline, CDR1 is SEHNR, CDR2 FQNEAQ (reference sequence). The length of the CDR3 is 14 residues. CDR3 coding DNA: TGTGCCAGCAGCTTAGGCGGGAGGACCTACGAGCAGTACTTC. Translation gives CASSLGGRTYEQYF.

This clone has only a few counts. The chain uses TRBV19 and TRBJ2-7; D tentatively fits TRBD1 or TRBD2 (5 bases each). This CDR3 has 14 residues. V was cut by 5 bases and J by 1 base, with 12 bases left in between. The germline V gene has CDR1 LNHDA and CDR2 SQIVND (reference sequence). In DNA form, the CDR3 reads TGTGCCAGTAGTCCCCGGGACGGATCCTACGAGCAGTACTTC. The encoded protein is CASSPRDGSYEQYF.